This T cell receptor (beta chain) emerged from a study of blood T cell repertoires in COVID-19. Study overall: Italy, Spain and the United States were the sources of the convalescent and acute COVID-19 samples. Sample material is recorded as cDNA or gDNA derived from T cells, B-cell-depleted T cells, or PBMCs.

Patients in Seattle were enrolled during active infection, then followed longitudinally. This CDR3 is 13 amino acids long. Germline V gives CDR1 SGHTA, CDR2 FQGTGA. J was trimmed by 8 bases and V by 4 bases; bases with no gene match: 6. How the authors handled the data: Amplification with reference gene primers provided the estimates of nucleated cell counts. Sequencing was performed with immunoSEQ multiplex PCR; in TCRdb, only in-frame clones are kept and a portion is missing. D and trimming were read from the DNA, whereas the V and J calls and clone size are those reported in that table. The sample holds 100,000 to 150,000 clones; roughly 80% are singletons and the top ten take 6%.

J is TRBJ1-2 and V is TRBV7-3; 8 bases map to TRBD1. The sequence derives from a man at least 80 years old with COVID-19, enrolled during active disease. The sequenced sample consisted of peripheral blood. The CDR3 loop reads CASSYGTGRGYTF. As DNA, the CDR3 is TGTGCCAGCAGCTACGGGACAGGCCGGGGCTACACCTTC.